One sample yielded the 20 T cell receptor beta chains listed below, sequenced in a study of T cells in localized non-small cell lung cancer. Produced via immunoSEQ multiplex PCR; TCRdb's table is partial and in-frame only. The sample lists about 2,100 clones; roughly 24% were seen once. Here the sequenced sample was lung tumor tissue, taken before any cancer treatment. The origin of the receptors is a female donor over 55 with stage II lung adenocarcinoma.

This clone is judged medium-sized. The chain has TRBV11-3 and TRBJ2-5; D gene uncertain. The germline CDR1 and CDR2 sequences are SGHNT and YENEEA. V shed 1 base and J shed 5 bases, with 11 bases lying between them. This CDR3 region has 14 residues. CDR3 bases: TGTGCCAGCAGCTTAGGTCCGATGGGGGAGACCCAGTACTTC. Its translation is CASSLGPMGETQYF.

This clone has more than one count but fewer than ten. V and J are TRBV9 and TRBJ2-7; possible D gene TRBD1, 5 bases. V gave up 3 bases and J gave up 3 bases, with 13 bases separating them. Germline CDR1 SGDLS, CDR2 YYNGEE. There are 14 residues in the CDR3. The CDR3 region is CASSGAPTGYEQYF. CDR3 in DNA: TGTGCCAGCAGCGGCGCCCCCACAGGCTACGAGCAGTACTTC.

V is TRBV28 and J is TRBJ2-1, with a possible D match to TRBD1 (5 bases). This CDR3 spans 13 amino acids. Germline CDR1 and CDR2: MDHEN and SYDVKM. Between the trimmed V and J ends, which lost 7 bases and 5 bases, there was a span of 12 bases. CDR3 sequence (DNA): TGTGCCAGCACCCCGCCAGGGAACAATGAGCAGTTCTTC. This translates into CASTPPGNNEQFF. Drawing the rest from reference TRBV28 and TRBJ2-1, the complete variable domain is DVKVTQSSRYLVKRTGEKVFLECVQDMDHENMFWYRQDPGLGLRLIYFSYDVKMKEKGDIPEGYSVSREKKERFSLILESASTNQTSMYLCASTPPGNNEQFFGPGTRLTVL.

This clone was counted only a few times. The rearrangement joins TRBV6-8 to TRBJ1-1, with 12 bases lining up with TRBD1. Trimming removed 4 bases from V and 4 bases from J; junction bases left unmatched: 7. The CDR3 is made up of 16 amino acids. Germline V CDR1 and CDR2: MNHGY, SAAAGT. The CDR3 sequence: CASSSGQGAWGTEAFF. The CDR3 DNA follows: TGTGCCAGCAGTTCGGGACAGGGGGCGTGGGGCACTGAAGCTTTCTTT.

This clone was counted between two and nine times. The chain carries TRBV6-1 and TRBJ2-2; weak D call: TRBD1 (5 bases). The CDR3 is 15 residues long. Germline V CDR1 and CDR2: MNHNS, SASEGT. V was clipped by 0 bases and J by 5 bases, with 10 bases between them. The CDR3 bases are TGTGCCAGCAGTGAAGCGCTCAGGGCAACCGGGGAGCTGTTTTTT. It yields the protein CASSEALRATGELFF.

This clone counts as large. This chain connects TRBV11-3 to TRBJ2-7; weak D call: TRBD1 (6 bases). Deletions cut 3 bases from V and 3 bases from J, with 12 bases between. The CDR3 consists of 14 residues. Germline CDR1 reads SGHNT; CDR2 reads YENEEA. The DNA of the CDR3 is TGTGCCAGCAGCTTTAGGTCCAGGGGCTACGAGCAGTACTTC. The encoded protein is CASSFRSRGYEQYF.

The genes are TRBV19 and TRBJ1-6; a possible D gene is TRBD1 (5 bases). In germline, CDR1 is LNHDA, CDR2 SQIVND (reference sequence). Trimming cost V 6 bases and J 7 bases, with 16 bases left between them. This CDR3 contains 15 residues. CDR3 coding DNA: TGTGCCAGTAGATTTCCGGGACTCGGGAATTCACCCCTCCACTTT. Its protein is CASRFPGLGNSPLHF. The full variable domain, with the rest looked up from reference TRBV19 and TRBJ1-6, is DGGITQSPKYLFRKEGQNVTLSCEQNLNHDAMYWYRQDPGQGLRLIYYSQIVNDFQKGDIAEGYSVSREKKESFPLTVTSAQKNPTAFYLCASRFPGLGNSPLHFGNGTRLTVT.

This CDR3 reads CASSKVGTGAYEQYF. In DNA form, the CDR3 reads TGTGCCAGCAGCAAAGTCGGGACAGGGGCATACGAGCAGTACTTC. The chain has TRBV11-3 and TRBJ2-7, with TRBD1 identical over 10 bases. The junction had 8 bases not matched to a gene; V was cut back by 5 bases and J by 4 bases. Germline V lookup: CDR1 SGHNT, CDR2 YENEEA. The CDR3 totals 15 residues.

This clone was seen more than once but under ten times. V gene TRBV12-2 combines with J gene TRBJ1-1. TRBV12-2 is designated a pseudogene. The CDR3 is 16 amino acids. CDR3 coding DNA: TGTGCTAGCACCAACTCTCGGGAATTGGGGAACACTGAAGCTTTCTTT. Translation: CASTNSRELGNTEAFF.

This clone is large by share. This chain joins TRBV11-3 and TRBJ1-5; D perhaps matches TRBD1 (5 bases). The germline V gene has CDR1 SGHNT and CDR2 YENEEA. This CDR3 spans 15 amino acids. V shed 0 bases and J shed 4 bases, with 10 bases lying between them. This CDR3 is CASSLDAGINQPQHF. CDR3 nucleotide sequence: TGTGCCAGCAGCTTAGACGCAGGGATTAATCAGCCCCAGCATTTT.

The chain is built from TRBV11-3 and TRBJ2-7; 10 positions match TRBD1. The CDR3 has 15 amino acids. The trim removed 6 bases at V and 1 base at J, leaving 6 bases unmatched. Germline V gene lookup returns CDR1 SGHNT and CDR2 YENEEA. CDR3 region: CASSEGQGPSYEQYF. CDR3 sequence (DNA): TGTGCCAGCAGTGAGGGACAGGGGCCTTCCTACGAGCAGTACTTC.

V is TRBV19 and J is TRBJ2-2, with unresolved D. The V end lost 0 bases, the J end lost 5 bases, and 10 bases lay between the germline ends. From germline, CDR1 is LNHDA and CDR2 SQIVND (reference sequence). This CDR3 has 15 amino acids. In DNA form, the CDR3 reads TGTGCCAGTAGTATAGACAAGGGTAGAACCGGGGAGCTGTTTTTT. It specifies CASSIDKGRTGELFF.

Here the CDR3 DNA reads TGTGCCACCAGCAGAGATGGGACGGGCACTGAAGCTTTCTTT. This sequence encodes CATSRDGTGTEAFF. This chain links TRBV15 with TRBJ1-1; TRBD1 might be the D (5 bases). From germline, CDR1 is LNHNV and CDR2 YYDKDF (reference sequence). Trimming took off 0 bases at V and 4 bases at J, with 9 bases between the two ends. The CDR3 totals 14 residues.

The rearrangement joins TRBV19 to TRBJ2-7; D is ambiguous. The germline gives CDR1 LNHDA, CDR2 SQIVND (reference sequence). The CDR3 is made up of 11 amino acids. V lost 3 bases and J 6 bases, leaving 6 bases between the germline ends. This CDR3 is CASSIDAEQYF. CDR3 bases: TGTGCCAGTAGTATCGACGCCGAGCAGTACTTC.

This clone is labeled large. An end of the junction does not agree with germline; a read error may underlie this. Here the CDR3 reads CAISGVLDLTAPSYEQYF. The CDR3 DNA reads as TGTGCCATCAGTGGGGTGCTTGATTTGACGGCGCCCTCCTACGAGCAGTACTTC. The genes are TRBV6-8 and TRBJ2-7; no definite D call. The CDR3 sequence is 18 residues long. Germline CDR1 reads MNHGY; CDR2 reads SAAAGT.

This clone was counted between two and nine times. The V call is TRBV6-8, the J call TRBJ1-3; possible D gene TRBD1, 5 bases. Germline loops: CDR1 MNHGY, CDR2 SAAAGT. With 6 bases removed from V and 0 bases from J, the gap between germline ends came to 15 bases. The CDR3 is made up of 16 amino acids. The CDR3 DNA is TGTGCCAGCAGCGCACCTCAGGGTCTCTCTGGAAACACCATATATTTT. This gives the protein CASSAPQGLSGNTIYF.

This clone was recorded a few times. The V call is TRBV18, the J call TRBJ2-3; unclear D gene. The germline gives CDR1 KGHSH, CDR2 LQKENI. The CDR3 has 12 amino acids. Trimming took 1 base from V and 4 from J, leaving 3 bases between them. The CDR3 nucleotides read TGTGCCAGCTCACCACTGCCAGATACGCAGTATTTT. Protein sequence: CASSPLPDTQYF.

This clone has a handful of counts. This chain connects TRBV6-8 to TRBJ2-7, with 7 positions matching TRBD1. Trimming at V came to 6 bases and at J to 2 bases, leaving 7 bases not matched to a gene. The CDR3 covers 14 residues. CDR1 is MNHGY and CDR2 is SAAAGT in the germline V gene. The CDR3 is CASRRTGTAYEQYF. DNA of the CDR3: TGTGCCAGCAGGCGGACCGGGACAGCCTACGAGCAGTACTTC.

The chain links TRBV28 to TRBJ2-3; 14 bases map to TRBD2. Unmatched junction bases numbered 3, after V lost 5 bases and J lost 5 bases. CDR1 and CDR2 (germline): MDHEN, SYDVKM. CDR3 length equals 15 residues. The CDR3 sequence is CASSDGLAGGDTQYF. The CDR3 DNA follows: TGTGCCAGCAGTGACGGACTAGCGGGGGGAGATACGCAGTATTTT.

The chain recombines TRBV7-6 with TRBJ2-5, with D unclear. Trimming stripped 5 bases from V and 0 bases from J, with 16 bases between. This CDR3 spans 16 amino acids. Germline CDR1 SGHVS, CDR2 FNYEAQ. This CDR3 reads CASSPVGPPYQETQYF. DNA of the CDR3: TGTGCCAGCAGCCCGGTAGGACCTCCGTACCAAGAGACCCAGTACTTC.